These 23 T cell receptor beta chains originate from one sample sequenced in a study of T cells in Graves' hyperthyroidism and ophthalmopathy. Amplified regions were TCR beta CDR3 sequences from RNA transcripts. The HTBI primer set drove a first-round RT-PCR of the TCR CDR3. Each CDR3 protein gets one entry after TCRdb re-called the multiplex PCR reads with MiXCR. The sample carries roughly 530,000 distinct CDR3 sequences, 17% recorded once. The material sequenced was blood. The receptor source for this set is a woman aged 18-29 years with Graves' ophthalmopathy.

Here the CDR3 DNA reads TGTGCCAGCAGCGACGACCGGTCCTACGAGCAGTACTTC. Encoded protein: CASSDDRSYEQYF. This chain connects TRBV9 to TRBJ2-7; D unclear. CDR1 is SGDLS, CDR2 YYNGEE, per germline. This CDR3 region has 13 residues. Trimming pared 3 bases from V and 1 base from J, leaving 8 bases between.

The chain carries TRBV5-8 and TRBJ2-1, with 7 positions matching TRBD2. Germline V gives CDR1 SGHTS, CDR2 YDEGEE. With 2 bases clipped from V and 5 bases from J, the junction kept 7 bases outside the gene matches. This CDR3 is 15 amino acids long. This CDR3 is CASSFIGRGDNEQFF. The CDR3 nucleotides are TGTGCCAGCAGCTTCATAGGCCGGGGGGACAATGAGCAGTTCTTC.

This clonotype was counted between two and nine times. The chain is built from TRBV28 and TRBJ1-3; 7 nucleotides line up with TRBD1. With V trimmed by 10 bases and J by 0 bases, 9 bases remained unmatched. This CDR3 spans 15 amino acids. The germline V gene encodes CDR1 MDHEN and CDR2 SYDVKM. The CDR3 here is CATLDRKDSGNTIYF. Here the CDR3 DNA reads TGTGCCACCTTGGACAGGAAGGACTCTGGAAACACCATATATTTT.

The rearrangement joins TRBV30 to TRBJ2-2; D is perhaps TRBD1 or TRBD2 (5 bases each). In germline, CDR1 is GTSNPN, CDR2 SVGIG (reference sequence). The V and J ends lost 5 bases and 0 bases respectively, with 13 bases between them. The CDR3 runs to 15 residues. The CDR3 region is CAWQPGRANTGELFF. The CDR3, as DNA: TGTGCCTGGCAGCCGGGACGCGCGAACACCGGGGAGCTGTTTTTT.

The sample holds a few counts of this clonotype. The chain recombines TRBV5-5 with TRBJ1-5, with 10 bases aligning to TRBD1. The V and J ends lost 0 bases and 7 bases, in that order; junction bases with no gene match: 4. Per germline, CDR1 SGHKS and CDR2 YYEKEE (reference sequence). The CDR3 is made up of 15 amino acids. This chain's CDR3 is CASSLGGTGVQPQHF. The CDR3, as DNA: TGTGCCAGCAGCTTGGGGGGGACAGGGGTCCAGCCCCAGCATTTT.

This clonotype was detected many times. The V call is TRBV13, the J call TRBJ2-7; tentative D call: TRBD1 (6 bases). With 5 bases removed from V and 7 bases from J, the gap between germline ends came to 9 bases. Germline-derived CDR1 and CDR2 are PRHDT and FYEKMQ (reference sequence). There are 11 residues in the CDR3. CDR3 sequence reads: CASSVRGEQYF. In nucleotides, the CDR3 is TGTGCCAGCAGCGTGAGGGGGGAGCAGTACTTC.

The table lists this clonotype with many counts. The rearrangement links TRBV6-2 or TRBV6-3 to TRBJ2-7, with D uncertain. Germline assignment: CDR1 MNHEY and CDR2 SVGEGT. The CDR3 spans 11 residues. Trimming took off 5 bases at V and 4 bases at J, with 6 bases between the two ends. The CDR3 region is CASSPRYEQYF. The CDR3 DNA is TGTGCCAGCAGTCCCCGATACGAGCAGTACTTC.

The chain employs TRBV5-6 and TRBJ2-1, with 7 bases that match TRBD2. CDR3 size: 15 residues. Germline V lookup: CDR1 SGHDT, CDR2 YYEEEE. V trimming: 0 bases; J trimming: 4 bases; junction bases outside the gene matches: 4. CDR3 in amino acids: CASSLDGGDYNEQFF. CDR3 nucleotides: TGTGCCAGCAGCTTGGATGGGGGGGATTACAATGAGCAGTTCTTC.

This clonotype was found many times. The chain recombines TRBV4-1 with TRBJ2-7, with D hard to call. The V end lost 1 base, the J end lost 4 bases, and 5 bases lay between the germline ends. The CDR3 runs to 12 residues. Germline CDR1 reads MGHRA; CDR2 reads YSYEKL. The CDR3 is CASSQVGYEQYF. CDR3 sequence (DNA): TGCGCCAGCAGCCAAGTAGGGTACGAGCAGTACTTC.

The genes are TRBV20-1 and TRBJ1-1; 9 bases agree with TRBD1. The CDR3 sequence is 17 residues long. After removal of 3 bases from V and 7 bases from J, the junction contained 18 bases not matched to a gene. Germline V gene sequence: CDR1 DFQATT, CDR2 SNEGSKA (reference sequence). The CDR3 here is CSASLDRGSLQKVEAFF. CDR3 DNA sequence: TGCAGTGCTAGTCTCGACAGGGGGTCCCTCCAAAAGGTTGAAGCTTTCTTT.

With respect to this clonotype: At one end the junction does not follow the germline gene, possibly because of a read error. V and J are TRBV30 and TRBJ2-7; D may correspond to TRBD1 or TRBD2 (6 bases each). From germline, CDR1 is GTSNPN and CDR2 SVGIG (reference sequence). This CDR3 comprises 15 residues. The DNA for the CDR3 is TGTGCCTGGGGACCCCTACGCGGGACATACTACGAGCAGCACTTC. It translates to CAWGPLRGTYYEQHF.

This clonotype was observed many times. V is TRBV20-1 and J is TRBJ2-7, with 8 bases matching TRBD2. CDR1 DFQATT and CDR2 SNEGSKA come from the germline V gene (reference sequence). The J segment lost 4 bases and the V segment lost 1 base, leaving 6 bases of the junction unmatched. The CDR3 is made up of 14 amino acids. CDR3 DNA sequence: TGCAGTGCTAGAGCGGGAGGGACTTGGTACGAGCAGTACTTC. Translation gives CSARAGGTWYEQYF.

This clonotype has at least ten counts. The CDR3 region is CASSGDARPQPQHF. The CDR3 nucleotides are TGTGCCAGCAGTGGAGACGCGCGCCCTCAGCCCCAGCATTTT. The chain links TRBV2 to TRBJ1-5; D call uncertain. Trimming removed 4 bases from V and 6 bases from J, with 13 bases in between. The CDR3 extends over 14 amino acids. CDR1 is SNHLY, CDR2 FYNNEI, per germline. The full variable domain, its missing parts supplied by reference TRBV2 and TRBJ1-5, is EPEVTQTPSHQVTQMGQEVILRCVPISNHLYFYWYRQILGQKVEFLVSFYNNEISEKSEIFDDQFSVERPDGSNFTLKIRSTKLEDSAMYFCASSGDARPQPQHFGDGTRLSIL.

The table lists this clonotype with a few counts. This chain connects TRBV28 to TRBJ2-4; D remains ambiguous. The CDR3 is made up of 11 amino acids. From germline, CDR1 is MDHEN and CDR2 SYDVKM. The germline V and J ends were trimmed by 5 bases and 5 bases, with 4 bases remaining between them. As DNA, the CDR3 is TGTGCCAGCAGTCAGCAAAACATTCAGTACTTC. As protein: CASSQQNIQYF.

The table lists this clonotype with a few counts. The chain has TRBV5-4 and TRBJ2-1; TRBD1 might be the D (5 bases). V was pared by 4 bases and J by 2 bases, with 13 bases between. Germline loops: CDR1 SGHNT, CDR2 YYREEE (reference sequence). The CDR3 has 15 residues. CDR3 in DNA: TGTGCCAGCAGCCCCGACAGTGGAGCCTACAATGAGCAGTTCTTC. Its translation is CASSPDSGAYNEQFF.

In regard to this clonotype: The junction departs from germline at one end; a sequencing error may be responsible. The rearrangement links TRBV12-3 or TRBV12-4 to TRBJ2-3; no firm D call. The CDR3 totals 14 residues. For the CDR3, the DNA is TGTGCCAGCGGTTTGGCACACAGCACAGATACGCAGTATTTT. Its translation: CASGLAHSTDTQYF.

The chain joins TRBV4-1 to TRBJ1-5; D call uncertain. CDR3 length: 15 residues. CDR1 and CDR2 (germline): MGHRA, YSYEKL. V lost 1 base and J lost 2, with 9 bases in between. CDR3 coding DNA: TGCGCCAGCAGCCAAGGGGGTTCGGGCAATCAGCCCCAGCATTTT. It is translated as CASSQGGSGNQPQHF.

In this sample, this clonotype turned up many times. This sequence joins TRBV27 and TRBJ2-7, with a weak D call TRBD1 (6 bases). The ends were cut back, 5 bases at V and 3 bases at J, with 17 bases in the middle. This CDR3 has 15 amino acids. Looked up from germline, CDR1 is MNHEY and CDR2 is SMNVEV (reference sequence). The CDR3 loop reads CASSTREGVNYEQYF. CDR3 in DNA: TGTGCCAGCAGTACACGCGAGGGGGTAAACTACGAGCAGTACTTC.

This chain links TRBV20-1 with TRBJ2-7; possibly TRBD1 for D (5 bases). CDR3 length equals 13 residues. Germline assignment: CDR1 DFQATT and CDR2 SNEGSKA (reference sequence). V lost 2 bases, J lost 2 bases, and 10 bases lay in between. The CDR3 DNA follows: TGCAGTGCTAGACCCGACAGCGCCTACGAGCAGTACTTC. Its translation: CSARPDSAYEQYF.

In its sample, this clonotype was seen many times. The chain employs TRBV12-3 or TRBV12-4 and TRBJ1-1; 9 bases align to TRBD1. The CDR3 spans 16 residues. J gave up 2 bases and V 5 bases, and 9 bases lay outside the gene matches. CDR3 bases: TGTGCCAGCAGTCCGGGACAGGGAAAGGGAAACACTGAAGCTTTCTTT. Amino acid sequence: CASSPGQGKGNTEAFF.

This clonotype was found many times. V and J are TRBV7-8 and TRBJ2-7, with D perhaps TRBD2 (6 bases). Germline values: CDR1 SGHVS, CDR2 FQNEAQ. The CDR3 covers 14 residues. Trimming removed 5 bases at V and 3 bases at J, with 14 bases between. In DNA form, the CDR3 reads TGTGCCAGCAGCGCGTCCGGGGGAGACTACGAGCAGTACTTC. This codes for CASSASGGDYEQYF.

This clonotype was observed at least ten times. V gene TRBV9 combines with J gene TRBJ2-2; D possibly matches TRBD1 or TRBD2 (5 bases each). The V gene's germline CDR1 is SGDLS and CDR2 YYNGEE. The V and J ends lost 0 bases and 6 bases respectively, with 12 bases between them. The CDR3 consists of 15 residues. CDR3 sequence reads: CASSVANLGPGELFF. DNA of the CDR3: TGTGCCAGCAGCGTAGCTAATTTGGGACCCGGGGAGCTGTTTTTT.

V and J are TRBV5-6 and TRBJ1-1; weak D call: TRBD1 (6 bases). The CDR3 totals 15 residues. Per the germline V gene, CDR1 is SGHDT and CDR2 is YYEEEE. V was shortened by 0 bases and J by 6 bases, with 15 bases between the two germline ends. CDR3 in DNA: TGTGCCAGCAGCTTGGGGGCGGCAGGGGTGGCTGAAGCTTTCTTT. This sequence encodes CASSLGAAGVAEAFF. Full variable domain (rest looked up from reference TRBV5-6 and TRBJ1-1): DAGVTQSPTHLIKTRGQQVTLRCSPKSGHDTVSWYQQALGQGPQFIFQYYEEEERQRGNFPDRFSGHQFPNYSSELNVNALLLGDSALYLCASSLGAAGVAEAFFGQGTRLTVV.